The source of this T cell receptor (beta chain) is a study of blood T cell repertoires in COVID-19. In the study overall: From T cells, B-cell-depleted T cells, or PBMCs came the material, which was cDNA or gDNA.

The CDR3 totals 12 residues. CDR1 MDHEN and CDR2 SYDVKM come from the germline V gene. Between the trimmed V and J ends, which lost 8 bases and 4 bases, there was a span of 9 bases. In the authors' workflow: Reference gene primer amplification gave estimated nucleated cell counts. Profiling relied on immunoSEQ multiplex PCR, and the TCRdb table lists in-frame clones only, not all of them. That table is the source of V, J and clone size, and D and trimming were worked out from the DNA. Of 59,000 or so clones in the sample, 80% to 85% were seen once. The gene calls are TRBV28 and TRBJ1-3, with unresolved D. The sequenced sample consisted of peripheral blood. The receptor's source is a human donor in a cohort sampled during active COVID-19. CDR3 region: CASLSSGNTIYF. The CDR3 coding sequence is TGTGCCAGCTTATCGTCGGGAAACACCATATATTTT.